The clone carrying this TCR beta chain was recorded at least ten times. Its antigen is still unknown. Germline V gene sequence: CDR1 SGHTA, CDR2 FQGNSA. The V segment lost 2 bases and the J segment 6 bases; nucleotides outside the gene matches: 5. This CDR3 has 15 amino acids. Each single cDNA molecule received a unique molecular identifier. TCRdb reprocessed the 5' RACE reads with MiXCR, giving one entry per CDR3 protein. In the table there are 50,000 or so distinct CDR3 sequences, around 4.6% of which are singletons. These data belong to a study of early T cells in non-severe SARS-CoV-2 infection. Study overall: Chains stayed unpaired after sequencing of bulk RNA from unsorted whole blood.

Overall study results and limits: A preference for anti-spike CD8 responses marked VDJdb matching, which missed private and CD4 specificities.

This clonotype was sampled from an adult who was a healthcare worker with PCR-confirmed SARS-CoV-2 infection or an uninfected control (not recorded which). V usage is TRBV7-2 and J usage is TRBJ1-4; 8 bases fit TRBD1. The sequenced sample consisted of whole blood. DNA of the CDR3: TGTGCCAGCAGCTTACCCCGACAGGGGTATGAAAAACTGTTTTTT. This gives the protein CASSLPRQGYEKLFF.